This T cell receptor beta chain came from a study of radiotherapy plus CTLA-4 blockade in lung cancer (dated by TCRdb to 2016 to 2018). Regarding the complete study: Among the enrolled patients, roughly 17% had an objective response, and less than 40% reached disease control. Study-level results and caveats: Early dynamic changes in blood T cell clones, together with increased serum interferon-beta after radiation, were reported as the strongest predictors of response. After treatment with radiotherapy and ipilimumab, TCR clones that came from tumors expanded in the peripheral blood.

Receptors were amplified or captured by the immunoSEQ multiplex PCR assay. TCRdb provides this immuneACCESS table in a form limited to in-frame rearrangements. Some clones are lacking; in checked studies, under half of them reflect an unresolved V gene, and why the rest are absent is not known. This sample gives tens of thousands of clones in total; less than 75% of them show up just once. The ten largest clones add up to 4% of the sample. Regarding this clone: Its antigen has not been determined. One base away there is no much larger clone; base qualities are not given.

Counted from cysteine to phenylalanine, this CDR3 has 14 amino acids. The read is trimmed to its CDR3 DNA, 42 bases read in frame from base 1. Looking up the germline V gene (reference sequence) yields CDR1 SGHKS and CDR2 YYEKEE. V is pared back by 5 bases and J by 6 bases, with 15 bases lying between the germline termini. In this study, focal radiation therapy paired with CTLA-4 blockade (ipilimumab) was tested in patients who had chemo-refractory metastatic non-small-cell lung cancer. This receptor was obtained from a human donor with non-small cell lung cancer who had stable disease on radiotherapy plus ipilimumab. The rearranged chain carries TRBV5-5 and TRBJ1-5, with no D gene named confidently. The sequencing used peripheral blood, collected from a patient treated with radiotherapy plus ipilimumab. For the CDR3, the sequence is CASSPLVKAQPQHF. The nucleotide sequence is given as TGTGCCAGCAGTCCACTCGTAAAGGCTCAGCCCCAGCATTTT.